These 31 T cell receptor beta chains share one sample of origin, sequenced in a study of blood T cell repertoires in COVID-19. Produced via immunoSEQ multiplex PCR; TCRdb's table is partial and in-frame only. The profile shows 130,000 to 150,000 clones, around 80% of them singletons. The sequenced material came from peripheral blood. The receptors derive from a man at least 80 years old with acute or convalescent COVID-19.

The chain has TRBV7-2 and TRBJ1-6, with D uncertain. The CDR3 contains 17 residues. CDR1 and CDR2 (germline): SGHTA, FQGNSA. V dropped 1 base and J dropped 0 bases, with 10 bases sitting between them. CDR3 DNA: TGTGCCAGCAGCTTAGTGGGAGTGAGCTCCTATAATTCACCCCTCCACTTT. Translating it yields CASSLVGVSSYNSPLHF.

The genes are TRBV5-6 and TRBJ2-4; 7 nucleotides match TRBD1. V trimming: 0 bases; J trimming: 6 bases; junction bases outside the gene matches: 3. The CDR3 runs 14 residues. Germline assignment: CDR1 SGHDT and CDR2 YYEEEE. CDR3 nucleotides: TGTGCCAGCAGCTTGGCGACAGGGATAAACATTCAGTACTTC. Encoded protein: CASSLATGINIQYF.

The rearrangement links TRBV2 to TRBJ1-3, with a possible D match to TRBD1 (5 bases). Trimming removed 8 bases at V and 4 bases at J, with 18 bases between. CDR1 is SNHLY, CDR2 FYNNEI, per germline. The CDR3 consists of 15 residues. The CDR3 here is CASLREAAGGNTIYF. The CDR3 nucleotides read TGTGCCAGCCTCCGGGAGGCGGCAGGGGGAAACACCATATATTTT.

This chain connects TRBV5-5 to TRBJ2-5, with D hard to call. Trimming cost V 0 bases and J 2 bases, with 11 bases left between them. The CDR3 contains 15 residues. The germline CDR1 and CDR2 sequences are SGHKS and YYEKEE (reference sequence). Written as DNA, the CDR3 is TGTGCCAGCAGCTTGGGGCTTTTGATACAAGAGACCCAGTACTTC. This codes for CASSLGLLIQETQYF.

The gene calls are TRBV3-1 (or the pseudogene TRBV3-2) and TRBJ2-3, with 9 bases fitting TRBD2. The ends lost 3 bases at V and 5 bases at J; junction bases unmatched: 15. The CDR3 runs to 18 residues. The V gene's germline CDR1 is LGHDT and CDR2 YNNKEL (reference sequence). CDR3 protein: CASSHDTLLAGEGDTQYF. CDR3 bases: TGTGCCAGCAGCCATGACACTTTGTTAGCGGGGGAGGGAGATACGCAGTATTTT.

This clone turned up a few times. The rearrangement uses TRBV20-1 and TRBJ2-3; 8 positions match TRBD2. J lost 0 bases, V lost 3 bases, and 14 bases had no gene match. Germline CDR1 reads DFQATT; CDR2 reads SNEGSKA (reference sequence). This CDR3 contains 18 residues. The CDR3 region has the DNA TGCAGTGCTAGTGCGGGGGGCCCCGTCTCGGATAGCACAGATACGCAGTATTTT. It yields the protein CSASAGGPVSDSTDTQYF.

The chain couples TRBV28 to TRBJ1-1; weak D call: TRBD1 (6 bases). This CDR3 is built from 14 residues. In germline, CDR1 is MDHEN, CDR2 SYDVKM. The V gene lost 6 bases and the J gene lost 4 bases, with 15 bases spanning the gap. The CDR3 spells CASRGGPWSTEAFF. The CDR3 nucleotides are TGTGCCAGCAGGGGGGGGCCTTGGAGCACTGAAGCTTTCTTT.

This clone was seen a single time. The V gene is TRBV7-9, the J gene TRBJ1-1, with D unclear. Per the germline V gene, CDR1 is SEHNR and CDR2 is FQNEAQ (reference sequence). This CDR3 is 13 amino acids long. V lost 5 bases to trimming and J lost 6 bases, with 13 bases between them. The CDR3 bases are TGTGCCAGCAGCCCCGAGGGAGGAGCTGAAGCTTTCTTT. Translated: CASSPEGGAEAFF.

This chain links TRBV2 with TRBJ2-1, with TRBD2 identical over 9 bases. V was clipped by 7 bases and J by 6 bases; unmatched bases: 7. This CDR3 comprises 14 residues. CDR1 is SNHLY and CDR2 is FYNNEI in the germline V gene. Written as DNA, the CDR3 is TGTGCCAGCAACCGCGGGGGGGCCGTCAATGAGCAGTTCTTC. Amino acid sequence: CASNRGGAVNEQFF.

The V call is TRBV19, the J call TRBJ2-3; TRBD2 matches 8 bases. Losses at the gene ends were 5 bases for V and 1 base for J; bases not matched to a gene: 5. Germline V gene sequence: CDR1 LNHDA, CDR2 SQIVND (reference sequence). The CDR3 covers 15 residues. The CDR3 sequence is CASSRAAGGTDTQYF. In nucleotides, the CDR3 is TGTGCCAGTAGTCGCGCAGCGGGGGGCACAGATACGCAGTATTTT.

This clone was seen just once. The chain employs TRBV6-1 and TRBJ2-4; 8 bases match TRBD2. V dropped 2 bases and J dropped 1; count of bases not matched to a gene: 7. Germline V gene sequence: CDR1 MNHNS, CDR2 SASEGT. The CDR3 has 17 residues. Here the CDR3 reads CASSESISGGAKNIQYF. In DNA form, the CDR3 reads TGTGCCAGCAGTGAATCTATCTCGGGGGGGGCCAAAAACATTCAGTACTTC.

CDR3 sequence reads: CASSAGQGNQPQHF. As DNA, the CDR3 is TGTGCCAGCAGTGCGGGACAGGGGAATCAGCCCCAGCATTTT. This chain connects TRBV2 to TRBJ1-5, with 10 bases lining up with TRBD1. The V and J ends lost 4 bases and 4 bases, in that order; junction bases with no gene match: 1. The germline V gene encodes CDR1 SNHLY and CDR2 FYNNEI. CDR3 length: 14 residues. Full variable domain (remainder filled in from reference TRBV2 and TRBJ1-5): EPEVTQTPSHQVTQMGQEVILRCVPISNHLYFYWYRQILGQKVEFLVSFYNNEISEKSEIFDDQFSVERPDGSNFTLKIRSTKLEDSAMYFCASSAGQGNQPQHFGDGTRLSIL.

The chain uses TRBV28 and TRBJ2-7; D perhaps matches TRBD2 (5 bases). Germline V gives CDR1 MDHEN, CDR2 SYDVKM. Trimming removed 10 bases from V and 4 bases from J, with 14 bases in between. This CDR3 is built from 12 residues. The CDR3 nucleotides read TGTGCCACCCGGGGAGCGGTTTACGAGCAGTACTTC. It specifies CATRGAVYEQYF.

This clone was detected only a few times. The V and J genes are TRBV5-4 and TRBJ2-7; no firm D call. This CDR3 has 12 amino acids. V lost 0 bases, J lost 6 bases, and 7 bases lay in between. Germline V lookup: CDR1 SGHNT, CDR2 YYREEE (reference sequence). This chain's CDR3 is CASSLATSEQYF. Here the CDR3 DNA reads TGTGCCAGCAGCTTGGCCACCAGCGAGCAGTACTTC.

The gene calls are TRBV5-4 and TRBJ1-1, with 8 bases identical to TRBD1. The ends lost 4 bases at V and 0 bases at J; junction bases unmatched: 2. CDR1 and CDR2 (germline): SGHNT, YYREEE (reference sequence). This CDR3 is built from 14 residues. The CDR3 nucleotides are TGTGCCAGCAGCCCCAGGGGGCTGAACACTGAAGCTTTCTTT. Its protein is CASSPRGLNTEAFF.

The chain joins TRBV27 to TRBJ1-2, with 8 bases aligning to TRBD1. Trimming took 2 bases from V and 5 from J; bases not matched to a gene: 4. The germline gives CDR1 MNHEY, CDR2 SMNVEV (reference sequence). The CDR3 runs 14 residues. CDR3 loop: CASSLGQGRYGYTF. Written as DNA, the CDR3 is TGTGCCAGCAGTTTAGGACAGGGAAGGTATGGCTACACCTTC.

This clone turned up a few times. Here the CDR3 reads CASSLQKNTEAFF. Here the CDR3 DNA reads TGTGCCAGCAGCTTACAGAAGAACACTGAAGCTTTCTTT. The chain combines TRBV9 with TRBJ1-1, with unresolved D. V was clipped by 4 bases and J by 1 base, with 8 bases between them. CDR1 is SGDLS and CDR2 is YYNGEE in the germline V gene. CDR3 length: 13 residues.

This chain's CDR3 is CASSHFSGGSSYNEQFF. The CDR3 region has the DNA TGTGCCAGCAGCCATTTTAGCGGGGGCTCTTCGTACAATGAGCAGTTCTTC. V usage is TRBV7-2 and J usage is TRBJ2-1; 9 bases are shared with TRBD2. Germline trimming cut 5 bases from V and 4 bases from J; bases unmatched to any gene: 12. CDR1 and CDR2 (germline): SGHTA, FQGNSA. The CDR3 extends over 17 amino acids.

In DNA, the CDR3 is TGTGCCAGCAGCGTAGCTACAAGCGGCACAGATACGCAGTATTTT. This codes for CASSVATSGTDTQYF. The chain is built from TRBV9 and TRBJ2-3; D remains unclear. Trimming pared 0 bases from V and 1 base from J, leaving 9 bases between. The CDR3 length is 15 residues. Per the germline V gene, CDR1 is SGDLS and CDR2 is YYNGEE.

The chain uses TRBV28 and TRBJ2-7; 9 positions agree with TRBD1. Germline V gene lookup returns CDR1 MDHEN and CDR2 SYDVKM. V gave up 8 bases and J gave up 4 bases; unmatched junction bases: 6. This CDR3 is 13 amino acids long. The CDR3 bases are TGTGCCAGCTTACGGGACAGGGCATACGAGCAGTACTTC. Translation: CASLRDRAYEQYF.

The J gene is TRBJ2-5, the V gene TRBV5-1, with no clear D. Between the trimmed V and J ends, which lost 7 bases and 2 bases, there was a span of 12 bases. Per germline, CDR1 SGHRS and CDR2 YFSETQ. The CDR3 totals 13 residues. The CDR3 DNA sequence: TGCGCCAGCGCCTCGGGTCCTCAAGAGACCCAGTACTTC. This sequence encodes CASASGPQETQYF. The complete variable domain, with remaining parts taken from reference TRBV5-1 and TRBJ2-5, reads KAGVTQTPRYLIKTRGQQVTLSCSPISGHRSVSWYQQTPGQGLQFLFEYFSETQRNKGNFPGRFSGRQFSNSRSEMNVSTLELGDSALYLCASASGPQETQYFGPGTRLLVL.

The genes are TRBV7-2 and TRBJ1-6; TRBD1 agrees at 9 bases. V was clipped by 2 bases and J by 9 bases; unmatched bases: 5. This CDR3 region has 15 residues. The germline CDR1 and CDR2 sequences are SGHTA and FQGNSA. The CDR3 here is CASSLRDRGFSPLHF. CDR3 DNA sequence: TGTGCCAGCAGCTTAAGAGACAGGGGGTTTTCACCCCTCCACTTT.

This clone was detected once. The chain couples TRBV6-6 to TRBJ2-2; 8 nucleotides line up with TRBD2. After removal of 4 bases from V and 9 bases from J, the junction contained 7 bases not matched to a gene. CDR3 length equals 14 residues. From germline, CDR1 is MNHNY and CDR2 SVGAGI (reference sequence). As DNA, the CDR3 is TGTGCCAGCAGTTTCTTCGGGGGGGGCCGGGAGCTGTTTTTT. Translating it yields CASSFFGGGRELFF.

This rearrangement joins TRBV10-1 to TRBJ2-1; the D is unclear. This CDR3 region has 18 residues. Trimming took 8 bases from V and 4 from J, leaving 27 bases between them. Germline V gives CDR1 WNHNN, CDR2 SYGVQD (reference sequence). The chain's CDR3 is CASPEISPPRSVYNEQFF. CDR3 bases: TGCGCCAGCCCTGAAATCAGCCCGCCTCGAAGCGTTTACAATGAGCAGTTCTTC.

This sequence joins TRBV18 and TRBJ1-2, with unresolved D. This CDR3 has 13 amino acids. The germline V gene has CDR1 KGHSH and CDR2 LQKENI. Trimming stripped 0 bases from V and 7 bases from J, with 9 bases between. The CDR3 loop reads CASSPPNLIGYTF. The CDR3 nucleotides read TGTGCCAGCTCACCACCCAACTTAATTGGCTACACCTTC.

The J gene is TRBJ1-4, the V gene TRBV5-1; a weak D match, TRBD1 (5 bases). CDR1 is SGHRS, CDR2 YFSETQ, per germline. Between the trimmed V and J ends, which lost 4 bases and 4 bases, there was a span of 11 bases. This CDR3 has 14 residues. In DNA form, the CDR3 reads TGCGCCAGCAGCCGGGCCGGGGGTAATGAAAAACTGTTTTTT. This gives the protein CASSRAGGNEKLFF.

This clone was recorded at least ten times. Other DNA sequences within the sample encode an identical CDR3. The rearrangement links TRBV27 to TRBJ1-2, with 8 bases matching TRBD1. Germline CDR1 MNHEY, CDR2 SMNVEV (reference sequence). Germline trimming cut 5 bases from V and 4 bases from J; bases unmatched to any gene: 3. CDR3 length: 13 residues. Here the CDR3 reads CASSGTGLYGYTF. CDR3 bases: TGTGCCAGCAGTGGGACAGGCCTCTATGGCTACACCTTC.

This sequence joins TRBV29-1 and TRBJ1-5, with TRBD1 as a possible D gene (5 bases). V was trimmed by 7 bases and J by 5 bases, leaving 12 bases between them. CDR3 length equals 12 residues. CDR1 SQVTM and CDR2 ANQGSEA come from the germline V gene. The DNA of the CDR3 is TGCAGCGCGAAATGGGGGGATCAGCCCCAGCATTTT. It is translated as CSAKWGDQPQHF.

This chain joins TRBV5-1 and TRBJ1-2; 7 nucleotides agree with TRBD1. This CDR3 is built from 15 residues. The germline CDR1 and CDR2 sequences are SGHRS and YFSETQ. The V gene end was trimmed by 4 bases and the J gene end by 7 bases; junction bases not matched to a gene: 13. CDR3 sequence reads: CASSAETTGSGGYTF. In nucleotides, the CDR3 is TGCGCCAGCAGCGCCGAAACGACAGGGTCGGGTGGCTACACCTTC.

The chain carries TRBV6-5 and TRBJ2-3, with D possibly TRBD1 on 6 matching bases. Germline lookup yields CDR1 MNHEY and CDR2 SVGAGI. The V gene lost 11 bases and the J gene lost 2 bases, with 11 bases spanning the gap. CDR3 length: 12 residues. CDR3: CAYRVITDTQYF. The CDR3 region has the DNA TGTGCCTACAGGGTAATCACAGATACGCAGTATTTT.

The J gene is TRBJ2-2, the V gene TRBV7-9; weak D call: TRBD2 (6 bases). In germline, CDR1 is SEHNR, CDR2 FQNEAQ (reference sequence). This CDR3 has 16 residues. V shed 5 bases and J shed 1 base, with 14 bases lying between them. The CDR3 loop is CASSHPGGVNTGELFF. The CDR3 DNA is TGTGCCAGCAGCCACCCGGGCGGGGTGAACACCGGGGAGCTGTTTTTT.